Presented here are 4 T cell receptor beta chains from one specimen sequenced in a study of control samples from healthy donors and cancer patients. The data were produced by immunoSEQ multiplex PCR, yet TCRdb's version contains in-frame clones alone and is incomplete. The profile shows about 180,000 clones, 90% of them singletons. Sequencing input: blood. These receptors were taken from a woman in her forties or fifties in good health.

The chain uses TRBV19 and TRBJ2-6; maybe TRBD1 (6 bases). The length of the CDR3 is 17 residues. V gave up 1 base and J gave up 7 bases, with 17 bases separating them. Germline assignment: CDR1 LNHDA and CDR2 SQIVND (reference sequence). The chain's CDR3 is CASSIGGEGGRANVLTF. CDR3 bases: TGTGCCAGTAGTATAGGAGGGGAAGGGGGACGAGCCAACGTCCTGACTTTC.

J is TRBJ1-6 and V is TRBV14, with D hard to call. CDR3 length: 16 amino acids. V lost 1 base and J lost 2, with 9 bases in between. Germline CDR1 is SGHDN and CDR2 is FVKESK. The CDR3 spells CASSQAASTYNSPLHF. CDR3 nucleotide sequence: TGTGCCAGCAGCCAAGCCGCGAGCACCTATAATTCACCCCTCCACTTT.

The chain uses TRBV9 and TRBJ1-2; D is unclear. The V gene's germline CDR1 is SGDLS and CDR2 YYNGEE. This CDR3 has 15 amino acids. V lost 4 bases and J lost 4, with 17 bases in between. CDR3 coding DNA: TGTGCCAGCAGCCTAGGATCCGCCTTCCTCTATGGCTACACCTTC. It encodes CASSLGSAFLYGYTF.

This chain joins TRBV28 and TRBJ1-3; D not certain. The CDR3 length is 16 residues. Trimming took off 3 bases at V and 4 bases at J, with 16 bases between the two ends. Germline V gene lookup returns CDR1 MDHEN and CDR2 SYDVKM. The DNA of the CDR3 is TGTGCCAGCAGTTTTGGGAGCCCGGGTGGGGGAAACACCATATATTTT. It specifies CASSFGSPGGGNTIYF.